This T cell receptor (beta chain) was identified during a study of blood T cell repertoires in COVID-19 (dated by TCRdb to about 2020). With respect to the entire study: Samples from collaborators originated in the United States, Italy and Spain and spanned both the acute and convalescent phases of COVID-19. The repertoires were released in a freely available public database intended as a resource for research on the immune response to SARS-CoV-2. Deeply sampled blood TCRbeta repertoires from subjects exposed to, actively infected with, or recovered from COVID-19 were included in the dataset. HLA class I and class II types, where available, came from metadata supplied by the sample provider rather than from assay-based typing. The material from the prospective study consisted of cDNA or gDNA derived from T cells, B-cell-depleted T cells, or PBMCs. Nearly every sample came with metadata listing a de-identified subject ID, COVID-19 status, age in years and sex. Samples were obtained from the ongoing ImmuneRACE study (first 160 participants) and from roughly 1,300 subjects provided by 6 global collaborators.

One collaborating source in Seattle enrolled patients during active infection and followed them longitudinally through the course of disease. Each collaborating institution followed its own protocols to collect whole blood in K2EDTA tubes. For TCRbeta analysis, collaborators shipped samples in one of three forms: frozen whole blood, isolated PBMCs, or DNA extracted from either of those sample types. TCRbeta CDR3 regions were amplified from genomic DNA using the immunoSEQ Assay, a bias-controlled multiplex PCR. The study's own analysis went as follows. The number of nucleated cells in each sample was estimated by amplification of reference gene primers within the assay. Sequence reads were collapsed and filtered to measure the absolute abundance of every unique TCRbeta CDR3 rearrangement. For each sample, productive Simpson clonality was calculated as the square root of Simpson's diversity index across productive rearrangements. TCRdb took over this immuneACCESS table, retaining in-frame rearrangements with V and J assigned. Such tables are incomplete; in checked studies, under half of the missing clones stem from an unresolved V gene, and the remainder is unexplained. The V and J calls and clone size are taken from that table; D and trimming were inferred from the DNA. The sample contains some 180,000 clones, 84% of them found a single time. Clones ranked in the top ten supply approximately 2.6% of the sample.

Beyond this particular receptor, the publication reports: Clinical and demographic metadata were provided uncurated, with the amount varying by source and participant.

V has 6 bases trimmed and J has 5 bases trimmed; junction bases matching no gene number 3. Including cysteine and phenylalanine, the CDR3 has 14 amino acids. Only the CDR3 region is kept as DNA, spanning 42 bases read in frame from base 1. The germline V gene provides CDR1 ENHRY and CDR2 SYGVKD. As to this clone: It lacks a known antigen. No base-level quality is on record; no much larger clone is a single base apart.

This clonotype originated in a woman of 80 years or more with COVID-19, enrolled during active disease. Recombination joined TRBV10-3 with TRBJ1-6; TRBD1 matches 8 bases in the middle. The specimen was peripheral blood. The CDR3 has the sequence CAISTDRDNSPLHF. The sequenced DNA is TGTGCCATCAGCACGGACAGGGATAATTCACCCCTCCACTTT.